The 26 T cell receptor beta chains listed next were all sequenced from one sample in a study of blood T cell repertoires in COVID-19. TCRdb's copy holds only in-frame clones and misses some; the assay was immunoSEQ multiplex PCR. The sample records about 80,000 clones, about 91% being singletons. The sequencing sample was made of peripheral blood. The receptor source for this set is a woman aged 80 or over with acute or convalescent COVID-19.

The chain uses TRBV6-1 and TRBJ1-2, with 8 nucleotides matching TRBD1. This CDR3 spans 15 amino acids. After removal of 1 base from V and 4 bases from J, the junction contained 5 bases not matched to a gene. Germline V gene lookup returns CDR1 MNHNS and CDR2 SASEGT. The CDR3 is CASSEVEGTGYGYTF. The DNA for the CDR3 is TGTGCCAGCAGTGAAGTAGAAGGGACAGGCTATGGCTACACCTTC.

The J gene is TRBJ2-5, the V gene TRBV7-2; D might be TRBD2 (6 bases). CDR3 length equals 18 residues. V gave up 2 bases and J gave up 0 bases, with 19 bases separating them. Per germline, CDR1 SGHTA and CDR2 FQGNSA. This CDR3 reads CASSLRGDMGGNQETQYF. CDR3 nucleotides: TGTGCCAGCAGCTTAAGGGGTGATATGGGCGGGAACCAAGAGACCCAGTACTTC.

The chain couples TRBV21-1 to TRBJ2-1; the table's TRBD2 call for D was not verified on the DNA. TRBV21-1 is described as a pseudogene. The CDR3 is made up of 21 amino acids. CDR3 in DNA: TGTGCCAGCAGCAACCGAGGTTTAGGACTAGCGGGATTAGGGGCCTACAATGAGCAGTTCTTC. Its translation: CASSNRGLGLAGLGAYNEQFF.

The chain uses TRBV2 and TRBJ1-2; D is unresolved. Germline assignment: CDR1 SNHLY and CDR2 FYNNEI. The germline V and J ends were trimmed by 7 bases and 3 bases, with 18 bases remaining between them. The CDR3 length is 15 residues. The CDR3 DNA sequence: TGTGCCAGCACGAAGCAAACCCGAGTGGACTATGGCTACACCTTC. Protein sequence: CASTKQTRVDYGYTF.

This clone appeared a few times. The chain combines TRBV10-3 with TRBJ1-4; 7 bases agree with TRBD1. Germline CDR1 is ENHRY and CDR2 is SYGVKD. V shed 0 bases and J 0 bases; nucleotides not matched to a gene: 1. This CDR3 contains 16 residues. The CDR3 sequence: CAISESGGATNEKLFF. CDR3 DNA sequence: TGTGCCATCAGTGAGTCAGGGGGCGCAACTAATGAAAAACTGTTTTTT.

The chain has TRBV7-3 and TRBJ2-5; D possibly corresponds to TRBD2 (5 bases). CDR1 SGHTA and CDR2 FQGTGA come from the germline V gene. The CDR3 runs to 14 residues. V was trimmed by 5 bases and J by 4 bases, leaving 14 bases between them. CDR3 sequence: CASSPTTSLETQYF. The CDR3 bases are TGTGCCAGCAGCCCGACCACTAGTTTAGAGACCCAGTACTTC.

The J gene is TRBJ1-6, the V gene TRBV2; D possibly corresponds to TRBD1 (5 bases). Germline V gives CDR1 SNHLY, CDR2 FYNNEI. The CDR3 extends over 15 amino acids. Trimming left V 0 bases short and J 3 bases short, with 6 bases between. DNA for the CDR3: TGTGCCAGCAGTGAAGCGGGGGGCTATAATTCACCCCTCCACTTT. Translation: CASSEAGGYNSPLHF. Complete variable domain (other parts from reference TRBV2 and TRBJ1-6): EPEVTQTPSHQVTQMGQEVILRCVPISNHLYFYWYRQILGQKVEFLVSFYNNEISEKSEIFDDQFSVERPDGSNFTLKIRSTKLEDSAMYFCASSEAGGYNSPLHFGNGTRLTVT.

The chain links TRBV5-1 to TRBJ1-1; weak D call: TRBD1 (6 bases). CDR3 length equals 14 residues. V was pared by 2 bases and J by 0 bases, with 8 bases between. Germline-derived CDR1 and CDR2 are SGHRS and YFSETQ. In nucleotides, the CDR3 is TGCGCCAGCAGCTTTGGGGGCATGAACACTGAAGCTTTCTTT. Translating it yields CASSFGGMNTEAFF.

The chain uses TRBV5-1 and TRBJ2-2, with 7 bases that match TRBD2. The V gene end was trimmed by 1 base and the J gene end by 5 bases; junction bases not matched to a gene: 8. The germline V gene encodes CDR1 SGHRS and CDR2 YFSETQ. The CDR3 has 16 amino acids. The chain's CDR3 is CASSLRSGGETGELFF. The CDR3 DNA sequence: TGCGCCAGCAGCTTGCGATCGGGGGGAGAAACCGGGGAGCTGTTTTTT.

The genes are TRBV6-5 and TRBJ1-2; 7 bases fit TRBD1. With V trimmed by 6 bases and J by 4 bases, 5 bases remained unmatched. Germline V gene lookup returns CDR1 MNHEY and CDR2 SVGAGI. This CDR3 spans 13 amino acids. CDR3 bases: TGTGCCAGCAGCACAGGGGCTACCTATGGCTACACCTTC. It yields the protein CASSTGATYGYTF.

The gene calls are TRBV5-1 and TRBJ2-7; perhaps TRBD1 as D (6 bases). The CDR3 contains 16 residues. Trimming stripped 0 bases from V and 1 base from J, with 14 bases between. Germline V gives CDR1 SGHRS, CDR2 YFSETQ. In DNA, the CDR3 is TGCGCCAGCAGCTTGGCCATTTCAGGGGTATCCTACGAGCAGTACTTC. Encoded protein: CASSLAISGVSYEQYF.

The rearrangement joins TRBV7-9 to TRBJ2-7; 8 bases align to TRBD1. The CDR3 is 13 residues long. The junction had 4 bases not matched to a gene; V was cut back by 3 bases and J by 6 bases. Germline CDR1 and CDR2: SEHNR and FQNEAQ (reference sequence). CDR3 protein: CASSFQGAGEQYF. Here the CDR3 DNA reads TGTGCCAGCAGCTTCCAGGGGGCGGGCGAGCAGTACTTC. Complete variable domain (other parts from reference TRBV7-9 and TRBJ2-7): DTGVSQNPRHKITKRGQNVTFRCDPISEHNRLYWYRQTLGQGPEFLTYFQNEAQLEKSRLLSDRFSAERPKGSFSTLEIQRTEQGDSAMYLCASSFQGAGEQYFGPGTRLTVT.

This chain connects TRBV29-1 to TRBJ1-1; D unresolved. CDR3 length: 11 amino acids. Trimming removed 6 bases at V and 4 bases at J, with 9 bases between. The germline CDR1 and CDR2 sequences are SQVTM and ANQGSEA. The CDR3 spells CSVMRGTEAFF. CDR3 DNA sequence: TGCAGCGTCATGAGAGGCACTGAAGCTTTCTTT.

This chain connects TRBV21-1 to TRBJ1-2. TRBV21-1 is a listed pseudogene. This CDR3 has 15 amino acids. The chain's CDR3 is CASSKFVGSNYGYTF. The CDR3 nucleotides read TGTGCCAGCAGCAAATTTGTAGGGAGTAACTATGGCTACACCTTC.

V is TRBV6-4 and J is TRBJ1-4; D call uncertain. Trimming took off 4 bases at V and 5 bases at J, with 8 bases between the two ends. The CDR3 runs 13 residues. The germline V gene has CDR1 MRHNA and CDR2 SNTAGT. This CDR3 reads CASSVQINEKLFF. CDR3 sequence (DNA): TGTGCCAGCAGTGTGCAGATAAATGAAAAACTGTTTTTT.

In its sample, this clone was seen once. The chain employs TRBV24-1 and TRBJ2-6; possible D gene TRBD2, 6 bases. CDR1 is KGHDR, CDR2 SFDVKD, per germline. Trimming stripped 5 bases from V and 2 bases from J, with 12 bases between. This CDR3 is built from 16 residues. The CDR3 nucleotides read TGTGCCACCAGTGGAGTTTGGGAGGCTGGGGCCAACGTCCTGACTTTC. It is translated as CATSGVWEAGANVLTF.

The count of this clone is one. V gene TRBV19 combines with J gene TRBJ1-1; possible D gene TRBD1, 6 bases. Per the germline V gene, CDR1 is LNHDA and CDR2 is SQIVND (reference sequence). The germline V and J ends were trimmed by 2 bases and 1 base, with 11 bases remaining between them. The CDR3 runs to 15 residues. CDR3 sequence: CASSIQGPRNTEAFF. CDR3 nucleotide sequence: TGTGCCAGTAGTATACAGGGGCCGAGGAACACTGAAGCTTTCTTT.

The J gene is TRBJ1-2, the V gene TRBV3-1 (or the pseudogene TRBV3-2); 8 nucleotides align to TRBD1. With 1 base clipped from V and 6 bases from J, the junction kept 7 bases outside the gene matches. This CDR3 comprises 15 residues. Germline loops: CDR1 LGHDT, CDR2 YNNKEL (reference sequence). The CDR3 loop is CASSQADRGDNGYTF. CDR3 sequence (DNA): TGTGCCAGCAGCCAAGCTGACAGGGGAGACAATGGCTACACCTTC.

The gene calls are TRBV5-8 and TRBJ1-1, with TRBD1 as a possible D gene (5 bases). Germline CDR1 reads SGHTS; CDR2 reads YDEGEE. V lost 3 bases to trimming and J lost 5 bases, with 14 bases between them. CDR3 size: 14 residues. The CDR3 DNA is TGTGCCAGCAGCTGGTTCGGGGACTTGACTGAAGCTTTCTTT. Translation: CASSWFGDLTEAFF.

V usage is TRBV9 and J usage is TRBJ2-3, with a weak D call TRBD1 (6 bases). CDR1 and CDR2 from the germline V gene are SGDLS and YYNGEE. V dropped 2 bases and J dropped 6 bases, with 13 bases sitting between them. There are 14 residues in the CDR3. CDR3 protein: CASSVSRGRDTQYF. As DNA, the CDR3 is TGTGCCAGCAGCGTCTCCAGGGGAAGGGATACGCAGTATTTT.

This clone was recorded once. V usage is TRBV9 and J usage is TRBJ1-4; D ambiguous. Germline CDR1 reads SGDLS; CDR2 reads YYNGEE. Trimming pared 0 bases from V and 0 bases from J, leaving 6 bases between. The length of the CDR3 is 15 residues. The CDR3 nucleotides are TGTGCCAGCAGCGTAGGCGGGGCAACTAATGAAAAACTGTTTTTT. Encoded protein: CASSVGGATNEKLFF.

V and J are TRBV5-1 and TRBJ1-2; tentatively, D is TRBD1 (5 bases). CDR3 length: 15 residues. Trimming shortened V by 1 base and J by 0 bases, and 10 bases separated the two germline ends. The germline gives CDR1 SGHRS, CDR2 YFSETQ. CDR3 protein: CASSLSSGSNYGYTF. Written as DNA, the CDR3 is TGCGCCAGCAGCTTGTCGTCAGGGTCTAACTATGGCTACACCTTC. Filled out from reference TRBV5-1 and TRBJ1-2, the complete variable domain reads KAGVTQTPRYLIKTRGQQVTLSCSPISGHRSVSWYQQTPGQGLQFLFEYFSETQRNKGNFPGRFSGRQFSNSRSEMNVSTLELGDSALYLCASSLSSGSNYGYTFGSGTRLTVV.

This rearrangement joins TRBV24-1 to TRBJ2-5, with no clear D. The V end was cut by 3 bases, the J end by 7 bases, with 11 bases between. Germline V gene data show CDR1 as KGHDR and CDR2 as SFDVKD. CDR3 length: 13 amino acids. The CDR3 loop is CATSDARAATQYF. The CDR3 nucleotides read TGTGCCACCAGTGATGCGCGCGCCGCGACCCAGTACTTC.

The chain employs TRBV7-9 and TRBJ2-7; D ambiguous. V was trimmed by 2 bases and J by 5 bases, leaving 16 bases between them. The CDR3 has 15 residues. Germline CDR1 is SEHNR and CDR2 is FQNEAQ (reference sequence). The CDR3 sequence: CASSLQLTGKDEQYF. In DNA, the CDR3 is TGTGCCAGCAGCTTACAGTTGACTGGTAAAGACGAGCAGTACTTC.

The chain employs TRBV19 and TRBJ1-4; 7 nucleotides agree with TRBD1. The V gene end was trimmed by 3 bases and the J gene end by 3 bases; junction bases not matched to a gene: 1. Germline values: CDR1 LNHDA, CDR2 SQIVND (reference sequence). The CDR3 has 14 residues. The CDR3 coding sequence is TGTGCCAGTAGTATGGGACAGCCTAATGAAAAACTGTTTTTT. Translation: CASSMGQPNEKLFF.

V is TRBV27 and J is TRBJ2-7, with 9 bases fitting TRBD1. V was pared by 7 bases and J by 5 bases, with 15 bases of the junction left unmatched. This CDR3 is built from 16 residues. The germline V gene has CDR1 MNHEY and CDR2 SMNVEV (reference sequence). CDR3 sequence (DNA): TGTGCCAGCACCAACCCTATAGGGACAGGGCTAAACGAGCAGTACTTC. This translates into CASTNPIGTGLNEQYF.